Shown below are 3 T cell receptor beta chains from a single sample sequenced in a study of cytomegalovirus exposure and HLA in healthy donors. The table came from immunoSEQ multiplex PCR; TCRdb's copy has only in-frame clones and leaves some out. Of about 160,000 clones detected, around nine tenths appear once; the ten largest clones hold approximately 2.1%. Sequenced: PBMCs. These TCRs come from a young woman in good health and CMV-seronegative.

This chain connects TRBV11-3 to TRBJ2-1, with D possibly TRBD2 on 5 matching bases. The CDR3 extends over 13 amino acids. Germline V lookup: CDR1 SGHNT, CDR2 YENEEA. Between the trimmed V and J ends, which lost 5 bases and 13 bases, there was a span of 18 bases. The DNA of the CDR3 is TGTGCCAGCAGCCCCCGACTATCACAACCCCAGTTCTTC. Translated: CASSPRLSQPQFF.

The chain recombines TRBV4-1 with TRBJ2-7; 9 nucleotides line up with TRBD2. The CDR3 covers 20 residues. Germline CDR1 and CDR2: MGHRA and YSYEKL. J gave up 5 bases and V 0 bases, and 20 bases lay outside the gene matches. The CDR3 reads CASSQEWWREGGGGRNEQYF. The DNA for the CDR3 is TGCGCCAGCAGCCAAGAATGGTGGCGGGAGGGAGGAGGGGGACGGAACGAGCAGTACTTC.

The chain is built from TRBV19 and TRBJ2-7; 9 nucleotides align to TRBD1. Germline values: CDR1 LNHDA, CDR2 SQIVND (reference sequence). The CDR3 spans 14 residues. Losses at the gene ends were 2 bases for V and 5 bases for J; bases not matched to a gene: 4. CDR3 sequence reads: CASSISGTGNEQYF. CDR3 sequence (DNA): TGTGCCAGTAGTATATCCGGGACAGGGAACGAGCAGTACTTC.